The present entry profiles one T cell receptor beta chain with its context. This sample was taken from a study of blood T cell repertoires in COVID-19. In the original processing: Nucleated cell counts were estimated from reference gene primer amplification. Method: immunoSEQ multiplex PCR; TCRdb's copy keeps in-frame clones and lacks some. V and J calls and clone size are given by that table; D and trimming were obtained from the DNA. The sample consists of 300,000 to 350,000 clones, roughly 85% of them appearing once. The cohort comprised adults aged roughly 18 to 100 years residing in under 25 US areas. Cohorts were based on clinical histories the participants reported. V lost 0 bases and J 11 bases, leaving 14 bases between the germline ends. This CDR3 has 13 amino acids. The germline CDR1 and CDR2 sequences are SGDLS and YYNGEE.

The rearrangement links TRBV9 to TRBJ1-1; no definite D call. Sequencing was carried out using PBMCs or T cells enriched from blood (not recorded which). The sequence derives from a man younger than 45 who had recovered from COVID-19. The CDR3 DNA follows: TGTGCCAGCAGCGTAGATGGAAGATCGGAGGCTTTCTTT. Residues: CASSVDGRSEAFF. Variable domain in full (rest from reference TRBV9 and TRBJ1-1): DSGVTQTPKHLITATGQRVTLRCSPRSGDLSVYWYQQSLDQGLQFLIQYYNGEERAKGNILERFSAQQFPDLHSELNLSSLELGDSALYFCASSVDGRSEAFFGQGTRLTVV.